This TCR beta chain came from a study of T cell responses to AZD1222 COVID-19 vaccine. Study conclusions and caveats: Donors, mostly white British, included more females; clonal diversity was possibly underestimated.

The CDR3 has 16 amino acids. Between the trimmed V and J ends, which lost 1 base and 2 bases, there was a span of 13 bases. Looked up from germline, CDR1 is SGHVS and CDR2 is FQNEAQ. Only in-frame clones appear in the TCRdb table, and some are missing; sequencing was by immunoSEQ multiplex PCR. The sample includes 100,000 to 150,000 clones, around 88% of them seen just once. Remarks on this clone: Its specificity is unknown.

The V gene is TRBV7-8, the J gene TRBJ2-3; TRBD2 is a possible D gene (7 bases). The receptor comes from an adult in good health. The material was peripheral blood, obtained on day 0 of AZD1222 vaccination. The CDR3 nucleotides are TGTGCCAGCAGCTTAGAGGGGGGACTACACACAGATACGCAGTATTTT. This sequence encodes CASSLEGGLHTDTQYF.